A single sample gave rise to the 9 T cell receptor beta chains below, sequenced in a study of cytomegalovirus exposure and HLA in healthy donors. Use of 60 Vbeta and 13 Jbeta primers characterized the PCR. This table comes from immunoSEQ multiplex PCR, and its TCRdb copy is limited to in-frame clones, with some not included. Of around 170,000 clones in the sample, 65% to 90% were seen once. Sequenced sample: PBMCs. Receptors originate from a man between 35 and 55 years old in good health and CMV-seropositive.

V is TRBV30 and J is TRBJ1-3, with 8 bases identical to TRBD1. With V trimmed by 1 base and J by 1 base, 6 bases remained unmatched. Germline CDR1 is GTSNPN and CDR2 is SVGIG (reference sequence). The CDR3 sequence is 16 residues long. DNA of the CDR3: TGTGCCTGGAGTGGCAGGGGGCGCGGATCTGGAAACACCATATATTTT. Protein sequence: CAWSGRGRGSGNTIYF.

The chain has TRBV6-5 and TRBJ1-1; TRBD1 matches 8 bases. V gave up 7 bases and J gave up 1 base; unmatched junction bases: 8. The CDR3 has 15 residues. Germline CDR1 MNHEY, CDR2 SVGAGI. In DNA form, the CDR3 reads TGTGCCAGCAAAGGGGGACAGGCTAGGAACACTGAAGCTTTCTTT. It translates to CASKGGQARNTEAFF.

The chain is built from TRBV13 and TRBJ1-2, with D possibly TRBD1 on 6 matching bases. Trimming removed 5 bases at V and 3 bases at J, with 19 bases between. Germline CDR1 PRHDT, CDR2 FYEKMQ (reference sequence). The CDR3 runs to 16 residues. CDR3 sequence: CASSQGGRGGYYGYTF. The CDR3 coding sequence is TGTGCCAGCAGCCAAGGGGGACGGGGGGGATACTATGGCTACACCTTC.

The chain uses TRBV6-5 and TRBJ1-1; 9 positions agree with TRBD1. CDR1 is MNHEY, CDR2 SVGAGI, per germline. V was clipped by 2 bases and J by 10 bases; unmatched bases: 8. The CDR3 is 14 residues long. The CDR3 loop is CASSYGPATGGAFF. CDR3 DNA sequence: TGTGCCAGCAGTTACGGTCCGGCGACAGGGGGAGCTTTCTTT.

A few counts support this clone. V usage is TRBV4-1 and J usage is TRBJ1-5; 7 bases are a match to TRBD1. Germline assignment: CDR1 MGHRA and CDR2 YSYEKL. V trimming: 2 bases; J trimming: 9 bases; junction bases outside the gene matches: 10. This CDR3 has 15 amino acids. Here the CDR3 DNA reads TGCGCCAGCAGCCAACTAGACAGGGAGCTGGGGCCCCAGCATTTT. Protein: CASSQLDRELGPQHF.

The table lists this clone with a few counts. The rearrangement links TRBV13 to TRBJ1-2, with D unclear. Per the germline V gene, CDR1 is PRHDT and CDR2 is FYEKMQ (reference sequence). The length of the CDR3 is 14 residues. Trimming took 0 bases from V and 4 from J, leaving 9 bases between them. The chain's CDR3 is CASSLGAPLYGYTF. CDR3 sequence (DNA): TGTGCCAGCAGCTTAGGGGCCCCCCTCTATGGCTACACCTTC.

The chain couples TRBV27 to TRBJ2-7; TRBD1 aligns across 10 bases. The CDR3 sequence is 14 residues long. Germline CDR1 is MNHEY and CDR2 is SMNVEV (reference sequence). Trimming removed 5 bases from V and 3 bases from J; junction bases left unmatched: 4. The CDR3: CASSDRGLVYEQYF. The CDR3 coding sequence is TGTGCCAGCAGTGACAGGGGGCTTGTCTACGAGCAGTACTTC.

The rearrangement uses TRBV23-1 and TRBJ1-2; 7 bases line up with TRBD1. TRBV23-1 is an ORF, and what it does is uncertain. The trim removed 10 bases at V and 6 bases at J, leaving 11 bases unmatched. The CDR3 length is 13 residues. CDR3 loop: CAIRGGRSNGYTF. In DNA, the CDR3 is TGCGCCATCCGAGGGGGCAGATCGAATGGCTACACCTTC.

The V and J genes are TRBV11-2 and TRBJ2-5; 7 bases match TRBD2. Trimming at V came to 2 bases and at J to 2 bases, leaving 11 bases not matched to a gene. CDR1 and CDR2 (germline): SGHAT, FQNNGV. This CDR3 is built from 17 residues. The CDR3 region is CASSLSPSGGMQETQYF. The CDR3 nucleotides are TGTGCCAGCAGCTTATCCCCTAGCGGAGGAATGCAAGAGACCCAGTACTTC.